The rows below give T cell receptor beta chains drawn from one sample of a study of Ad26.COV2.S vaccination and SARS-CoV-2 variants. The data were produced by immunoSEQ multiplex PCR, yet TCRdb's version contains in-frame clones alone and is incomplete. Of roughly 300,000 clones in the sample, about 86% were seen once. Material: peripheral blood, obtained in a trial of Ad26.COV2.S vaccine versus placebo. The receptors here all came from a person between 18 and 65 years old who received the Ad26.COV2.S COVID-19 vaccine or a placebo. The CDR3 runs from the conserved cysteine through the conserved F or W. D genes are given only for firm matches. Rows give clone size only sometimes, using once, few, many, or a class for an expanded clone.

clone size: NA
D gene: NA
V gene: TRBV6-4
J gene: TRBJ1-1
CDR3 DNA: TGTGCCAGCAGCCAAGACACGGCGGGGACTGAAGCTTTCTTT
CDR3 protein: CASSQDTAGTEAFF

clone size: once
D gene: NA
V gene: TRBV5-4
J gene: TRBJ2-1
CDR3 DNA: TGTGCCAGCAGCATACTAGTGCATGAGCAGTTCTTC
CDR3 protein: CASSILVHEQFF

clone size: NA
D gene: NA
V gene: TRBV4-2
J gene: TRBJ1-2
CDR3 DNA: TGTGCCAGCAGCCGGGAGGGAACGGGGGCTGGATATGGCTACACCTTC
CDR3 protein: CASSREGTGAGYGYTF

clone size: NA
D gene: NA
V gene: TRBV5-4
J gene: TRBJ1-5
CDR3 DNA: TGTGCCAGCAGCCTGGGTACCAATCAGCCCCAGCATTTT
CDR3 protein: CASSLGTNQPQHF

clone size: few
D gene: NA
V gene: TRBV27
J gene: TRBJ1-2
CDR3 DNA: TGTGCCAGCAGCCCTGGGGGGGAACTAAGAGGCTACACCTTC
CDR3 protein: CASSPGGELRGYTF

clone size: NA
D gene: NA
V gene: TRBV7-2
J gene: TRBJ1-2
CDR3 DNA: TGTGCCAGCAGCTTAGAGGGACTTAACTATGGCTACACCTTC
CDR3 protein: CASSLEGLNYGYTF

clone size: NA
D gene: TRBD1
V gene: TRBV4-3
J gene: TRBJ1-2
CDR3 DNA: TGCGCCAGCAGCCCTCGGACAGGGGATAACTATGGCTACACCTTC
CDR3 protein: CASSPRTGDNYGYTF

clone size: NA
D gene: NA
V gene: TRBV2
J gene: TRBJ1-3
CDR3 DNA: TGTGCCAGCAGTGATCCAGGGAAGATTTCTGGAAACACCATATATTTT
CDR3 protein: CASSDPGKISGNTIYF

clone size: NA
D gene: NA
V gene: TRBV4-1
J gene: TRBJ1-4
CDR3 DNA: TGCGCCAGCAGCCAAGATTGGGGGGTTAATGAAAAACTGTTTTTT
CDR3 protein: CASSQDWGVNEKLFF

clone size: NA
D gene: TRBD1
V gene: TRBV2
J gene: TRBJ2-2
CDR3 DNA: TGTGCCAGAGACAGGGGAAGCACCGGGGAGCTGTTTTTT
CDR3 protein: CARDRGSTGELFF

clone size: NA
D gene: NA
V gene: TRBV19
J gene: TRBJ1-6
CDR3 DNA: TGTGCCAGTAGTATCTTACTTAGCTCCTATAATTCACCCCTCCACTTT
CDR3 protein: CASSILLSSYNSPLHF

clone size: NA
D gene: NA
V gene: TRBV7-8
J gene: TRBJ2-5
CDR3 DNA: TGTGCCAGCAGCTACACCGGGGGAGAGACCCAGTACTTC
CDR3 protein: CASSYTGGETQYF

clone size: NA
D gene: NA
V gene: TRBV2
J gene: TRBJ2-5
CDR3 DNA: TGTGCCAGCCGACTTTCGTACCAAGAGACCCAGTACTTC
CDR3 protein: CASRLSYQETQYF

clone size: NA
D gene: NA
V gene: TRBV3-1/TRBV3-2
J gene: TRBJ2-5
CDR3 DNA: TGTGCCAGCAGCCTCCGGGAACTCCAAGAGACCCAGTACTTC
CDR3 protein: CASSLRELQETQYF

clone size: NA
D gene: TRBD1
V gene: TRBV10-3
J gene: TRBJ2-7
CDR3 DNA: TGTGCCATCAGTGAGTCTTGGACAGGGGAGGAGCAGTACTTC
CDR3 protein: CAISESWTGEEQYF

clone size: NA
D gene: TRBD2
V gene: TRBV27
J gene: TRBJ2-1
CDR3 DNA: TGTGCCAGCCACCTCCAAAGCGGGGGGGCCAATGAGCAGTTCTTC
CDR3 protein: CASHLQSGGANEQFF

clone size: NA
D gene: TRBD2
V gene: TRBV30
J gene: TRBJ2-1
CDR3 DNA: TGTGCTGGGAACCAGGGTAGGGTGTTCTATGCGGGAGCGAACGGTCTCCACAATGAGCAGTTCTTC
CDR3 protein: CAGNQGRVFYAGANGLHNEQFF

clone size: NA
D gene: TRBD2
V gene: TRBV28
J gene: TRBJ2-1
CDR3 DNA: TGTGCCAGCAGAACCGGGACTAGCTACAATGAGCAGTTCTTC
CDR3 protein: CASRTGTSYNEQFF

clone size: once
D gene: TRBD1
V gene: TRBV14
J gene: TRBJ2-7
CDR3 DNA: TGTGCCAGCAGCCAAGGGACTCGGTGGGACAGGATTACCTACGAGCAGTACTTC
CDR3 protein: CASSQGTRWDRITYEQYF

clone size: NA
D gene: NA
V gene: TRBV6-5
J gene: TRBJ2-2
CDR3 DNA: TGTGCCAGCAGACAGGGCATCGACACCGGGGAGCTGTTTTTT
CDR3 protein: CASRQGIDTGELFF

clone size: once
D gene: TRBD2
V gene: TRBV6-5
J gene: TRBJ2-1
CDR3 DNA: TGTGCCAGCAGAGCCGGGACTAGCGTTGGGGATGAGCAGTTCTTC
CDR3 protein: CASRAGTSVGDEQFF

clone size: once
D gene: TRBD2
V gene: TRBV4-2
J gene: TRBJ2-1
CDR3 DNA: TGTGCCAGCAGCCAACTAGCGGGGGACAATGAGCAGTTCTTC
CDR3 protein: CASSQLAGDNEQFF

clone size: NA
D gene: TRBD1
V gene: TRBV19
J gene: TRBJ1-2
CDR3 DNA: TGTGCCAGTAACATGCGGGGACAGCTCTATGGCTACACCTTC
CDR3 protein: CASNMRGQLYGYTF

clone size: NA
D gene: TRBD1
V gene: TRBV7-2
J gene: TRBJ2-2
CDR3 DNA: TGTGCCAGCAGCTTAGTTTTGGGACAGGGGGCCCACACCGGGGAGCTGTTTTTT
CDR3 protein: CASSLVLGQGAHTGELFF

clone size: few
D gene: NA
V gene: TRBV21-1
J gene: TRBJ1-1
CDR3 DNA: TGTGCCAGCAGCAATGGGGCGGTGAACACTGAAGCTTTCTTT
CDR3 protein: CASSNGAVNTEAFF

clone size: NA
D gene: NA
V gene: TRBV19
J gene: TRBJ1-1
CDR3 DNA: TGTGCCAGTAGACTCGACAAGAACACTGAAGCTTTCTTT
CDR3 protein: CASRLDKNTEAFF

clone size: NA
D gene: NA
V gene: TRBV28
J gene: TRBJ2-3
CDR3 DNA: TGTGCCAGCAGTTTAAGGCGGCCCTTAAAGGATACGCAGTATTTT
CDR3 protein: CASSLRRPLKDTQYF

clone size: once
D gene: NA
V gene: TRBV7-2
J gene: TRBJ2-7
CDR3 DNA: TGTGCCAGCAGCTTAGGGGGCTCCCGAAACTCCTACGAGCAGTACTTC
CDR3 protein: CASSLGGSRNSYEQYF

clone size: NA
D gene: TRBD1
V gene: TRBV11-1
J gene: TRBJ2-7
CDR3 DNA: TGTGCCAGCAGCTTAGCGTTGGCCGGGACAGGGTACGACGAGCAGTACTTC
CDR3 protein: CASSLALAGTGYDEQYF

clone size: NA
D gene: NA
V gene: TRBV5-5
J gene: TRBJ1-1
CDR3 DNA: TGTGCCAGCAGCTTGCCAGTTAAGGGGACTGAAGCTTTCTTT
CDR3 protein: CASSLPVKGTEAFF

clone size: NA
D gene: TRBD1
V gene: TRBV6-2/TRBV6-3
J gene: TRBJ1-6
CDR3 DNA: TGTGCCAGCAGCCTCACCGGACAGGGCAGGTCACCCCTCCACTTT
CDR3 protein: CASSLTGQGRSPLHF

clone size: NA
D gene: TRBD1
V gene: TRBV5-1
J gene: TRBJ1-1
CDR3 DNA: TGCGCCAGCAGCTCTCGGACAGGCGGATCGAACACTGAAGCTTTCTTT
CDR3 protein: CASSSRTGGSNTEAFF

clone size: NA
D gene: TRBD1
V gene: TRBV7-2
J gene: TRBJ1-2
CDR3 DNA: TGTGCCAGCGTGGACAGGGGGCTTGGCTACACCTTC
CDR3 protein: CASVDRGLGYTF

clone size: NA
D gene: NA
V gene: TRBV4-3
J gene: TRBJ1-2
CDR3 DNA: TGCGCCAGCAGCCAAGGTAGACGATGGGGTCACTATGGCTACACCTTC
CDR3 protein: CASSQGRRWGHYGYTF

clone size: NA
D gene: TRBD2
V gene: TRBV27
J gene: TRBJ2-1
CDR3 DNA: TGTGCCAGCAGCTCTCACACGGCCGGGAGGGCCTATAATGAGCAGTTCTTC
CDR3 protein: CASSSHTAGRAYNEQFF

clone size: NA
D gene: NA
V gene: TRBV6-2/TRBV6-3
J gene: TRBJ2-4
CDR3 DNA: TGTGCCAGCAGTCCGGACAGAGCCAAAAACATTCAGTACTTC
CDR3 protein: CASSPDRAKNIQYF

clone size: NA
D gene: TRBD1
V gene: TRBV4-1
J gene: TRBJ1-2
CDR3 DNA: TGCGCCAGCAGCCAAGTGGGACAGGGGGCGAGGGGCTACACCTTC
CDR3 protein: CASSQVGQGARGYTF

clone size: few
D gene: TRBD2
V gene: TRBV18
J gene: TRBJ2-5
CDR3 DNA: TGTGCCAGCTCTCGCGGGGGGGCCGAAGAGACCCAGTACTTC
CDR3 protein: CASSRGGAEETQYF

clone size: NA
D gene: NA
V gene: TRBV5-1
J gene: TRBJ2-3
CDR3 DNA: TGCGCCAGCAGCGGGGACTCGATCTCGAGGGATACGCAGTATTTT
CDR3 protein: CASSGDSISRDTQYF

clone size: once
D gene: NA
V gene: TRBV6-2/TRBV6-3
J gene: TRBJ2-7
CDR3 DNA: TGTGCCAGCAGTTACGGGCGGTACGAGCAGTACTTC
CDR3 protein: CASSYGRYEQYF

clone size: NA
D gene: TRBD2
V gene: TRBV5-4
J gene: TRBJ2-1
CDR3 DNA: TGTGCCAGCAGCTTGTCGGGAGGCGATGAGCAGTTCTTC
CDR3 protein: CASSLSGGDEQFF

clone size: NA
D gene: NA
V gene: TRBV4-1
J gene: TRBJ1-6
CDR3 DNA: TGCGCCAGCGCGGGAGGTAGGGATAATTCACCCCTCCACTTT
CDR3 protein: CASAGGRDNSPLHF

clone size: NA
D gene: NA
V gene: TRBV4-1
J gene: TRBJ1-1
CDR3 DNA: TGCGCCAGCAGCCCCAACCAGGGTACGGACACTGAAGCTTTCTTT
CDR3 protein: CASSPNQGTDTEAFF

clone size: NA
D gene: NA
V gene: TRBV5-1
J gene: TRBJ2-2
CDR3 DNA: TGCGCCAGCATAGCGCAGACGAACACCGGGGAGCTGTTTTTT
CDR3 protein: CASIAQTNTGELFF

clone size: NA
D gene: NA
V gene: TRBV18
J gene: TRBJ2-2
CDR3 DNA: TGTGCCAGCTCACCAATGGAGGGGGACCTCACCGGGGAGCTGTTTTTT
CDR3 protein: CASSPMEGDLTGELFF

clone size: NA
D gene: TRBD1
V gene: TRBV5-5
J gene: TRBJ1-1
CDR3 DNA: TGTGCCAGCAGCCCTTCGGGGACAGGGCCTGAAGCTTTCTTT
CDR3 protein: CASSPSGTGPEAFF

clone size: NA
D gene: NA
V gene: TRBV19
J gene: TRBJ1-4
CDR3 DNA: TGTGCCAGTAATCAGGGATTGCAAGCTAATGAAAAACTGTTTTTT
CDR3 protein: CASNQGLQANEKLFF

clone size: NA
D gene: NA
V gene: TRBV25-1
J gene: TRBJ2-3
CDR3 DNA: TGTGCCAGCAGACGGTTGGCGAGCACAGATACGCAGTATTTT
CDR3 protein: CASRRLASTDTQYF

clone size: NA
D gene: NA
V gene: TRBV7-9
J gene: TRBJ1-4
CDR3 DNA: TGTGCCAGCAGCTTTGGGGAAAAACTGTTTTTT
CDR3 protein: CASSFGEKLFF

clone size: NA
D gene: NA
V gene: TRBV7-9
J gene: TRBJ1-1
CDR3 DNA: TGTGCCAGCAGCTTAGGTCGTTCAGCCATTACCCTCACTGAAGCTTTCTTT
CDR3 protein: CASSLGRSAITLTEAFF

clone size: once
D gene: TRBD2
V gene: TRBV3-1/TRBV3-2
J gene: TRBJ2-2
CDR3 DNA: TGTGCCAGCAGCCGAACCCTAGCGGGGGGGCAAACCGGGGAGCTGTTTTTT
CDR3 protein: CASSRTLAGGQTGELFF

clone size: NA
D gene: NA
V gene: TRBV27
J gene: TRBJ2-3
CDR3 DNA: TGTGCCAGCAGCCATAGCACAGATACGCAGTATTTT
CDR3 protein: CASSHSTDTQYF

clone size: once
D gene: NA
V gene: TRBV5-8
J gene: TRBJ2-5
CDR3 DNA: TGTGCCAGCAGCCTCACAGGGAGGGAGACCCAGTACTTC
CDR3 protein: CASSLTGRETQYF